The clone carrying this T cell receptor beta chain was seen repeatedly, ten times or more. HTBI primers from iRepertoire and Arm-PCR of CDR3 regions yielded the TCR beta libraries. Via MiXCR, TCRdb re-called the multiplex PCR reads, giving one row per CDR3 protein. The sample shows around 300,000 distinct CDR3 sequences, 20% to 25% of them seen only once. The source of the sample is a study of regulatory T cells in long-lasting Graves disease. Documented time point: persistent/refractory GD, antithyroid drugs over 5 years with positive TRAb. RNA extracted from PBMCs served as the sequencing template. V gave up 6 bases and J gave up 2 bases, with 14 bases separating them. Germline-derived CDR1 and CDR2 are MNHNS and SASEGT. The CDR3 loop spans 14 amino acids.

This clonotype was sampled from a female donor with Graves disease. This sample comprised peripheral blood mononuclear cells (PBMCs), obtained when the disease was refractory, from a patient treated with antithyroid drugs. The genes are TRBV6-1 and TRBJ2-7; a weak D match, TRBD1 (7 bases). CDR3 region: CASSQSGGTYEQYF. The CDR3 DNA reads TGTGCCAGCAGCCAATCAGGGGGGACCTACGAGCAGTACTTC.